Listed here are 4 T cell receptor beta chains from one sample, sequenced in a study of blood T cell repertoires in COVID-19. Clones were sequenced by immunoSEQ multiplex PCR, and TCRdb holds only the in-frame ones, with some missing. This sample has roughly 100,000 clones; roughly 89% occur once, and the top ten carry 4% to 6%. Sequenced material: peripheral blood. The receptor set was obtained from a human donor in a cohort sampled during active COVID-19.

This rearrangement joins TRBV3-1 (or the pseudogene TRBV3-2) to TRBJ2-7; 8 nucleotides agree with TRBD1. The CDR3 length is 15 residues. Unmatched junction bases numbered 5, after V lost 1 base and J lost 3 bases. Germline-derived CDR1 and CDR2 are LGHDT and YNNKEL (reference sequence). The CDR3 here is CASSQADRGGYEQYF. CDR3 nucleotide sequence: TGTGCCAGCAGCCAAGCTGACAGGGGAGGCTACGAGCAGTACTTC.

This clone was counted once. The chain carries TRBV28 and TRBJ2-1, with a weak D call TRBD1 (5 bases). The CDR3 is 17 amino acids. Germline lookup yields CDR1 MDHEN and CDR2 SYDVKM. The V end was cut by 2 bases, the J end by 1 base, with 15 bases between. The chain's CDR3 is CASSLKLLRESYNEQFF. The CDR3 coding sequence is TGTGCCAGCAGTTTAAAACTACTCAGGGAATCCTACAATGAGCAGTTCTTC.

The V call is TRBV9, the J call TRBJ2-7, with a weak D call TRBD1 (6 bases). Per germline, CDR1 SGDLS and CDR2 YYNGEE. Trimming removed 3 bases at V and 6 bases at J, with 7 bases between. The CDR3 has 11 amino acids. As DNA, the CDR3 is TGTGCCAGCAGCGCAGGGGTCGAGCAGTACTTC. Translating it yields CASSAGVEQYF.

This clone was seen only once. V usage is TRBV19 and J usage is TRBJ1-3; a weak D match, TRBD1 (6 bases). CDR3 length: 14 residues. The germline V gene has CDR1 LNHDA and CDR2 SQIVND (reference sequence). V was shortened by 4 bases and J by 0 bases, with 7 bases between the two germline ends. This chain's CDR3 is CASSTQGSGNTIYF. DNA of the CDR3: TGTGCCAGTAGTACACAGGGCTCTGGAAACACCATATATTTT.